The TCR beta chain under discussion was sequenced for a study of shared clonotypes between healthy human individuals. Clones were read by immunoSEQ multiplex PCR, and TCRdb kept only the in-frame ones, dropping some. Of some 470,000 clones listed, over 60% are singletons. Germline V gene sequence: CDR1 MGHRA, CDR2 YSYEKL. This CDR3 region has 13 residues. The germline V and J ends were trimmed by 1 base and 9 bases, with 10 bases remaining between them. Every contributor of samples was a Caucasian grown-up residing in Nashville, Tennessee. Comment on this clone: Its specificity is not known.

Study-wide results and caveats: Expectations were that clonotype sharing among donors would be affected by sequencing depth.

The J gene is TRBJ2-4, the V gene TRBV4-1; D is perhaps TRBD2 (5 bases). The sample comprised PBMCs. This sequence originates from a woman between 40 and 55 years old in good health. Some clones in this sample may be carry-over from other donors' samples. Here the CDR3 DNA reads TGCGCCAGCAGCCAAGGGACTCACGGCATTCAGTACTTC. Its translation: CASSQGTHGIQYF.